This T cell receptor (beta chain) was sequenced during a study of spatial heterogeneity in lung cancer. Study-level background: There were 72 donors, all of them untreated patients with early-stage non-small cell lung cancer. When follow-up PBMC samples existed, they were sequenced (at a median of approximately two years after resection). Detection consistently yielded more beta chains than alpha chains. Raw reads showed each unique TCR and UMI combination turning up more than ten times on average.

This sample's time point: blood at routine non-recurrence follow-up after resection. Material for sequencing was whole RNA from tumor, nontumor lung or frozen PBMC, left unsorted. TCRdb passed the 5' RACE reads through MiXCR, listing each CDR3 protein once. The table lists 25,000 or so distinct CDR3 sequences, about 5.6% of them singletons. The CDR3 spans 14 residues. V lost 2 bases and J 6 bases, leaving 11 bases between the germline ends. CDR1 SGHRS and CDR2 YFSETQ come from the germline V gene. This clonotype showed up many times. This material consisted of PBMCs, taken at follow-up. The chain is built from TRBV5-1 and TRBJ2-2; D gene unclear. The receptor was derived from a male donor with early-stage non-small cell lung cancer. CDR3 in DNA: TGCGCCAGCAGCTTATGGGTTAGTCCCGGGGAGCTGTTTTTT. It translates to CASSLWVSPGELFF.